This TCR beta chain was obtained from a study of shared clonotypes between healthy human individuals (TCRdb year 2020). Regarding the study in general: Three men and a couple of women, aged 18 to 49 years, made up the cohort. Blood TCR repertoires of several healthy adults were deeply sequenced to estimate repertoire size and the extent of clonotype sharing between individuals. Different laboratories and diverse techniques were used to prepare libraries and sequence TCR repertoires, to increase sequencing depth and limit assay-specific biases. Between about 0.85 and 10 billion PBMCs per donor were obtained by leukapheresis. The research as a whole found: Pairwise subsampling led to the expectation that sequencing depth would affect the degree of clonotype sharing among donors. Sampling was restricted to blood, and TCR repertoires in tissue are likely to differ from TCR repertoires in blood. The genetic and exposure-history diversity represented was limited by the small number of donors.

On this clone: Its antigen remains unidentified. Nothing much larger sits one base from this clone, and base qualities are not available. The same CDR3 can be traced to other DNA sequences in this sample.

Donors were healthy HIV-negative adults with no recently reported acute infections or vaccinations. Every donor was a Caucasian adult living in Nashville, Tennessee, USA. For unsorted samples, roughly 91 million PBMCs were counted, and genomic DNA was extracted using the QIAamp DNA Blood Mini kit. Blood was collected by leukapheresis, and PBMCs were isolated by Ficoll-Histopaque density gradient centrifugation and then cryopreserved in liquid nitrogen vapor phase. The germline V gene specifies MDHEN as CDR1 and SYDVKM as CDR2. Its CDR3 holds 14 amino acids, cysteine through phenylalanine. CDR3 DNA only is kept here, 42 bases in frame from base 1. V is reduced by 2 bases and J by 3 bases, leaving a spacing of 9 bases between them. Using the deep immunoSEQ assay, multiplex PCR amplified TCR CDR3 regions from genomic DNA. For each cell subset, the extracted genomic DNA was distributed evenly across all wells of several immunoSEQ 96-well plates, and each plate served as one replicate. For unsorted PBMC, 250 to 300 ng of genomic DNA, equivalent to around 30,000 T cell genomes, went into each replicate PCR. Ten immunoSEQ deep assay plates were used to sequence the unsorted PBMC genomic DNA. The purified libraries were quantified using a Qubit 3.0 fluorometer, sized with a Bioanalyzer 2100, and then quantified again using the KAPA Library Quantification kit. Each immunoSEQ 96-well plate was sequenced on its own single-read 150-cycle Illumina NextSeq 550 flow cell. The authors' analysis ran thus. The immunoSEQ output contained only junctional sequences without quality scores, so filtering could not match that applied to full-length reads. To assign V/J genes and CDR3, sequences were annotated against IMGT germline references using PyIR, a Python wrapper for IgBLAST v1.9. Reads were removed for weak V/J assignments (E-value above 1e-6), missing CDR3, stop codons, out-of-frame junctions, or ambiguous translated residues. A V3J clonotype was defined by an identical inferred V gene, J gene, and CDR3 amino acid sequence. The percentage overlap between two repertoires was calculated by dividing the number of shared unique clonotypes by the size of the smaller repertoire. Richness of each repertoire was evaluated using RTK rarefaction, the Chao1 estimator, and Recon v2.1 estimates of unobserved clonotypes. As stored in TCRdb, this immuneACCESS dataset retains in-frame rearrangements with V and J assigned. A fraction of the clones does not appear; measured against another copy, unresolved V genes explain less than half of the discrepancy, and the remainder lacks a known reason. The D gene and trimming were derived from the DNA, and the V and J assignments and clone size from that table. For this sample there are over 400,000 clones; 81% appear just once. The biggest ten clones account for 12% of the sample.

The sample taken for sequencing was PBMCs. The chain is made from TRBV28 and TRBJ2-3; the D gene is perhaps TRBD1, from 7 matching bases. This TCR came from a middle-aged woman in good health. Some clones in this sample may be carry-over from other donors' samples. The sequence in DNA is TGTGCCAGCAGTTTACAGGGGGGAACAGATACGCAGTATTTT. Its translation reads: CASSLQGGTDTQYF.